The 26 T cell receptor beta chains below were found in one sample sequenced in a study of blood T cell repertoires in COVID-19. Measured with immunoSEQ multiplex PCR; TCRdb has only the in-frame clones, and not every one. Of some 72,000 clones detected, 80% appear once; the ten largest clones hold more than 10%. The specimen sequenced was peripheral blood. The source is a man aged 45 to 65 with COVID-19, enrolled during active disease.

The chain is built from TRBV7-2 and TRBJ1-5; TRBD1 might be the D (5 bases). Deletions cut 1 base from V and 3 bases from J, with 7 bases between. Germline V CDR1 and CDR2: SGHTA, FQGNSA. This CDR3 region has 14 residues. CDR3 nucleotides: TGTGCCAGCAGCTTAGGACAGACCAATCAGCCCCAGCATTTT. Translating it yields CASSLGQTNQPQHF.

The J gene is TRBJ2-5, the V gene TRBV19, with TRBD2 as a possible D gene (6 bases). The V end was cut by 3 bases, the J end by 3 bases, with 17 bases between. This CDR3 has 16 residues. Germline V gene lookup returns CDR1 LNHDA and CDR2 SQIVND (reference sequence). The CDR3, as DNA: TGTGCCAGTAGTATGGACGTTGGGGACTGGGAAGAGACCCAGTACTTC. This sequence encodes CASSMDVGDWEETQYF.

V and J are TRBV6-2 or TRBV6-3 and TRBJ2-5; 10 nucleotides match TRBD1. The V gene's germline CDR1 is MNHEY and CDR2 SVGEGT. The CDR3 extends over 14 amino acids. Losses at the gene ends were 6 bases for V and 4 bases for J; bases not matched to a gene: 5. The CDR3 DNA reads TGTGCCAGCAGCCGACAGGGGGCGCGAGAGACCCAGTACTTC. Its protein product is CASSRQGARETQYF.

This clone was recorded once. V and J are TRBV2 and TRBJ2-7; weak D call: TRBD1 (6 bases). The ends were cut back, 2 bases at V and 3 bases at J, with 14 bases in the middle. This CDR3 spans 15 amino acids. The germline gives CDR1 SNHLY, CDR2 FYNNEI. The CDR3 protein is CASSERDKYYYEQYF. For the CDR3, the DNA is TGTGCCAGCAGTGAACGGGACAAGTATTACTACGAGCAGTACTTC. Drawing the rest from reference TRBV2 and TRBJ2-7, the complete variable domain is EPEVTQTPSHQVTQMGQEVILRCVPISNHLYFYWYRQILGQKVEFLVSFYNNEISEKSEIFDDQFSVERPDGSNFTLKIRSTKLEDSAMYFCASSERDKYYYEQYFGPGTRLTVT.

The CDR3, as DNA: TGTGCCAGTAGTATAGGAGGGACAGCGAACACCGGGGAGCTGTTTTTT. Translated, it gives CASSIGGTANTGELFF. This sequence joins TRBV19 and TRBJ2-2; 7 bases fit TRBD1. Germline V gene lookup returns CDR1 LNHDA and CDR2 SQIVND (reference sequence). This CDR3 contains 16 residues. With V trimmed by 1 base and J by 0 bases, 2 bases remained unmatched. The variable domain in full, completed from reference TRBV19 and TRBJ2-2, reads DGGITQSPKYLFRKEGQNVTLSCEQNLNHDAMYWYRQDPGQGLRLIYYSQIVNDFQKGDIAEGYSVSREKKESFPLTVTSAQKNPTAFYLCASSIGGTANTGELFFGEGSRLTVL.

V and J are TRBV19 and TRBJ1-5, with 8 bases fitting TRBD1. CDR3 size: 16 residues. CDR1 is LNHDA, CDR2 SQIVND, per germline (reference sequence). The ends lost 0 bases at V and 4 bases at J; junction bases unmatched: 5. The CDR3 bases are TGTGCCAGTAGTATAGACGGACAGGGCTGGAATCAGCCCCAGCATTTT. This gives the protein CASSIDGQGWNQPQHF. The variable domain in full, completed from reference TRBV19 and TRBJ1-5, reads DGGITQSPKYLFRKEGQNVTLSCEQNLNHDAMYWYRQDPGQGLRLIYYSQIVNDFQKGDIAEGYSVSREKKESFPLTVTSAQKNPTAFYLCASSIDGQGWNQPQHFGDGTRLSIL.

The rearrangement uses TRBV28 and TRBJ1-3; no reliable D call. V lost 3 bases to trimming and J lost 4 bases, with 13 bases between them. The germline gives CDR1 MDHEN, CDR2 SYDVKM. The CDR3 contains 15 residues. The CDR3 DNA reads TGTGCCAGCAGTTTTTGGACTTTCAGGGGAAACACCATATATTTT. Its protein is CASSFWTFRGNTIYF.

The chain joins TRBV6-6 to TRBJ2-1; 7 bases agree with TRBD1. V gave up 6 bases and J gave up 10 bases; unmatched junction bases: 6. Germline CDR1 is MNHNY and CDR2 is SVGAGI (reference sequence). This CDR3 has 12 amino acids. CDR3 in DNA: TGTGCCAGCAGCCCGACAGGGCCCGAGCAGTTCTTC. Translating it yields CASSPTGPEQFF.

V is TRBV30 and J is TRBJ1-6; possibly TRBD1 for D (5 bases). Germline CDR1 is GTSNPN and CDR2 is SVGIG (reference sequence). With 3 bases removed from V and 9 bases from J, the gap between germline ends came to 9 bases. The CDR3 runs 12 residues. The CDR3 sequence: CAWRRRGSPLHF. The CDR3 DNA follows: TGTGCCTGGAGAAGAAGGGGTTCACCCCTCCACTTT.

The chain employs TRBV29-1 and TRBJ2-3; 9 nucleotides line up with TRBD1. The CDR3 covers 14 residues. Looked up from germline, CDR1 is SQVTM and CDR2 is ANQGSEA. V shed 7 bases and J 1 base; nucleotides not matched to a gene: 6. The CDR3 DNA follows: TGCAGCGAACGGACAGGGGAAGGCACAGATACGCAGTATTTT. It is translated as CSERTGEGTDTQYF.

This chain joins TRBV28 and TRBJ2-3; the match to TRBD1 covers 7 bases. With V trimmed by 5 bases and J by 1 base, 3 bases remained unmatched. Germline CDR1 reads MDHEN; CDR2 reads SYDVKM. CDR3 size: 14 residues. The CDR3 is CASSRDSRTDTQYF. In DNA, the CDR3 is TGTGCCAGCAGTCGGGACAGCCGCACAGATACGCAGTATTTT.

The V gene is TRBV19, the J gene TRBJ2-1, with D maybe TRBD2 (6 bases). The CDR3 has 13 residues. V lost 3 bases to trimming and J lost 15 bases, with 18 bases between them. Looked up from germline, CDR1 is LNHDA and CDR2 is SQIVND (reference sequence). In nucleotides, the CDR3 is TGTGCCAGTAGTATCGAGACTAGTACGCATTTGTTCTTC. Protein product: CASSIETSTHLFF.

This sequence joins TRBV28 and TRBJ2-2, with a tentative D call TRBD1 (6 bases). Looked up from germline, CDR1 is MDHEN and CDR2 is SYDVKM. Trimming left V 5 bases short and J 5 bases short, with 15 bases between. CDR3 length: 15 residues. CDR3 sequence (DNA): TGTGCCAGCAGTAAACAGGGACATCGAACCGGGGAGCTGTTTTTT. Encoded protein: CASSKQGHRTGELFF.

The chain couples TRBV10-3 to TRBJ2-1; 8 bases map to TRBD1. Trimming took 5 bases from V and 5 from J; bases not matched to a gene: 14. This CDR3 is built from 17 residues. The germline CDR1 and CDR2 sequences are ENHRY and SYGVKD. This CDR3 is CAISSRTGTSQNNEQFF. The CDR3 DNA is TGTGCCATCAGTTCGAGGACAGGGACCAGTCAAAACAATGAGCAGTTCTTC.

This clone came up a few times. The J gene is TRBJ1-5, the V gene TRBV6-5; TRBD1 agrees at 8 bases. The CDR3 consists of 13 residues. CDR1 MNHEY and CDR2 SVGAGI come from the germline V gene. Trimming cost V 5 bases and J 7 bases; bases outside gene matches: 4. Written as DNA, the CDR3 is TGTGCCAGCAGTCAGGGGGCCGAACAGCCCCAGCATTTT. Translated: CASSQGAEQPQHF.

This clone was seen a few times. The chain has TRBV5-1 and TRBJ2-7, with D possibly being TRBD1 (6 bases). This CDR3 spans 14 amino acids. The V end was cut by 1 base, the J end by 2 bases, with 10 bases between. The germline V gene encodes CDR1 SGHRS and CDR2 YFSETQ. The CDR3 reads CASSLLGHTYEQYF. The CDR3, as DNA: TGCGCCAGCAGCTTGTTGGGACATACCTACGAGCAGTACTTC. Complete variable domain (other parts from reference TRBV5-1 and TRBJ2-7): KAGVTQTPRYLIKTRGQQVTLSCSPISGHRSVSWYQQTPGQGLQFLFEYFSETQRNKGNFPGRFSGRQFSNSRSEMNVSTLELGDSALYLCASSLLGHTYEQYFGPGTRLTVT.

The chain employs TRBV7-9 and TRBJ1-2; D gene ambiguous. Trimming removed 5 bases at V and 3 bases at J, with 10 bases between. The CDR3 is 13 residues long. Germline values: CDR1 SEHNR, CDR2 FQNEAQ (reference sequence). This chain's CDR3 is CASSPVGDYGYTF. DNA of the CDR3: TGTGCCAGCAGCCCGGTCGGAGACTATGGCTACACCTTC.

CDR3 residues: CASSTHNRASYEQYF. The DNA for the CDR3 is TGTGCCAGTAGTACCCACAACAGGGCCTCCTACGAGCAGTACTTC. V is TRBV19 and J is TRBJ2-7; possible D gene TRBD1, 6 bases. The CDR3 spans 15 residues. V gave up 4 bases and J gave up 0 bases, with 13 bases separating them. The germline V gene encodes CDR1 LNHDA and CDR2 SQIVND (reference sequence).

This clone was picked up a small number of times. The J gene is TRBJ1-2, the V gene TRBV7-8, with 7 bases lining up with TRBD1. The CDR3 spans 15 residues. The V gene end was trimmed by 4 bases and the J gene end by 1 base; junction bases not matched to a gene: 6. Germline CDR1 reads SGHVS; CDR2 reads FQNEAQ. CDR3 DNA: TGTGCCAGCAGCTCCCGCCAGGGGGGTAACTATGGCTACACCTTC. The encoded protein is CASSSRQGGNYGYTF.

This chain links TRBV21-1 with TRBJ2-2; the table assigns TRBD2, which was not confirmed against the DNA. TRBV21-1 is an annotated pseudogene. The CDR3 extends over 15 amino acids. The CDR3 coding sequence is TGTGCCAGCCCCAGCTTGAGGGCGGACACCGGGGAGCTGTTTTTT. Its translation is CASPSLRADTGELFF.

The rearrangement uses TRBV18 and TRBJ2-7; TRBD1 matches at 7 bases. There are 15 residues in the CDR3. V lost 5 bases and J lost 2; bases outside the gene matches: 9. In germline, CDR1 is KGHSH, CDR2 LQKENI. The CDR3 DNA follows: TGTGCCAGCTCAGCCGGACAGGCAATCACCTACGAGCAGTACTTC. Residues: CASSAGQAITYEQYF. The full variable domain, rest sourced from reference TRBV18 and TRBJ2-7, is NAGVMQNPRHLVRRRGQEARLRCSPMKGHSHVYWYRQLPEEGLKFMVYLQKENIIDESGMPKERFSAEFPKEGPSILRIQQVVRGDSAAYFCASSAGQAITYEQYFGPGTRLTVT.

V is TRBV28 and J is TRBJ1-2; D ambiguous. Germline CDR1 is MDHEN and CDR2 is SYDVKM. The V and J ends lost 2 bases and 4 bases respectively, with 14 bases between them. This CDR3 has 15 amino acids. The CDR3 region has the DNA TGTGCCAGCAGTTTAGTAATTGGGCATCTCTATGGCTACACCTTC. Amino acid sequence: CASSLVIGHLYGYTF.

CDR3 amino acids: CASSSWTGGNSPLHF. In nucleotides, the CDR3 is TGCGCCAGCAGCTCCTGGACAGGGGGCAATTCACCCCTCCACTTT. The chain links TRBV5-1 to TRBJ1-6; TRBD1 agrees at 11 bases. Trimming at V came to 3 bases and at J to 7 bases, leaving 3 bases not matched to a gene. In germline, CDR1 is SGHRS, CDR2 YFSETQ. The CDR3 is made up of 15 amino acids.

The chain carries TRBV4-2 and TRBJ2-7; 13 bases line up with TRBD2. Per germline, CDR1 LGHNA and CDR2 YNFKEQ. Germline trimming cut 1 base from V and 3 bases from J; bases unmatched to any gene: 6. The CDR3 length is 17 residues. The DNA of the CDR3 is TGTGCCAGCAGCCAAGCCGAGGGACTAGCGGGACTCTACGAGCAGTACTTC. Its translation: CASSQAEGLAGLYEQYF.

This clone appeared a few times. The chain couples TRBV3-1 (or the pseudogene TRBV3-2) to TRBJ2-1, with D possibly TRBD2 on 5 matching bases. The V gene's germline CDR1 is LGHDT and CDR2 YNNKEL (reference sequence). CDR3 length: 16 amino acids. Trimming removed 3 bases from V and 8 bases from J, with 20 bases in between. The CDR3 DNA reads as TGTGCCAGCAGCCACAGAACCGGGATACTCCTCCATGAGCAGTTCTTC. Amino acid sequence: CASSHRTGILLHEQFF.

This chain links TRBV2 with TRBJ1-5; D may be TRBD1 (5 bases). V lost 6 bases and J 9 bases, leaving 18 bases between the germline ends. The CDR3 runs to 14 residues. Germline V CDR1 and CDR2: SNHLY, FYNNEI. This CDR3 reads CASRAQGAAGPQHF. The CDR3, as DNA: TGTGCCAGCAGGGCCCAAGGGGCCGCTGGGCCCCAGCATTTT.